The clone carrying this T cell receptor beta chain was seen repeatedly, ten times or more. The data are from a study of OX40 agonist ivuxolimab in advanced cancers. CDR3 length equals 15 residues. The ends were cut back, 3 bases at V and 7 bases at J, with 16 bases in the middle. Germline CDR1 reads SGDLS; CDR2 reads YYNGEE. Using immunoSEQ multiplex PCR, the repertoire was profiled, and TCRdb retains in-frame clones only, with some absent. The sample contains approximately 18,000 clones, around 79% of which appear only once. The chain carries TRBV9 and TRBJ2-2; D perhaps matches TRBD1 (6 bases). The input for sequencing was CD4+ or CD8+ T cells sorted from blood, taken in a trial of the OX40 agonist ivuxolimab. This receptor was identified in an adult with an advanced solid tumor such as melanoma, head and neck, liver or kidney cancer. The CDR3 here is CASSDLSQGHGELFF. Here the CDR3 DNA reads TGTGCCAGCAGCGACCTGTCACAGGGCCACGGGGAGCTGTTTTTT.